Listed below are T cell receptor beta chains from one sample, sequenced in a study of type 1 and type 2 diabetes patients. One entry per CDR3 protein, called by TCRdb with MiXCR from the multiplex PCR reads. Of about 270,000 distinct CDR3 sequences listed, more than 45% are singletons. The specimen was peripheral blood mononuclear cells (PBMCs). These receptors were obtained from a man aged 18 to 30 with type 2 diabetes. The CDR3 runs from the conserved cysteine through the conserved F or W. The order of the fields is D gene, clone size, V gene, J gene, CDR3 DNA, CDR3 protein. A D gene is named only where the DNA matches it firmly. Clone size, where shown, is once, few, many, or a class for clones that have expanded.

D gene: -; clone size: -; V gene: TRBV5-8; J gene: TRBJ2-1; CDR3 DNA: TGTGCCAGTTTAAGGTACAATGAGCAGTTCTTC; CDR3 protein: CASLRYNEQFF
D gene: -; clone size: few; V gene: TRBV7-2; J gene: TRBJ2-7; CDR3 DNA: TGTGCCAGCAGCTCCGTCTTCTACGAGCAGTACTTC; CDR3 protein: CASSSVFYEQYF
D gene: TRBD1; clone size: -; V gene: TRBV10-3; J gene: TRBJ2-5; CDR3 DNA: TGTGCCATCAGTCGAAGACAGGGCCAAGAGACCCAGTACTTC; CDR3 protein: CAISRRQGQETQYF
D gene: -; clone size: -; V gene: TRBV19; J gene: TRBJ2-1; CDR3 DNA: TGTGCCAGTAGTATCTGGGGCGACGAATACAATGAGCAGTTCTTC; CDR3 protein: CASSIWGDEYNEQFF
D gene: -; clone size: few; V gene: TRBV19; J gene: TRBJ1-5; CDR3 DNA: TGTGCCAGTAGTACTCAATTGGGAGTCAATCAGCCCCAGCATTTT; CDR3 protein: CASSTQLGVNQPQHF
D gene: -; clone size: -; V gene: TRBV7-3; J gene: TRBJ1-1; CDR3 DNA: TGTGCCAGCAGCTACTTACCGGGCTCTGAAGCTTTCTTT; CDR3 protein: CASSYLPGSEAFF
D gene: -; clone size: -; V gene: TRBV7-2; J gene: TRBJ1-1; CDR3 DNA: TGTGCCAGCAGCCCAAGACCCCCGAACGCTGAAGCTTTCTTT; CDR3 protein: CASSPRPPNAEAFF
D gene: -; clone size: few; V gene: TRBV12-3/TRBV12-4; J gene: TRBJ2-5; CDR3 DNA: TGTGCCAGCAGCCAATTAGAGACCCAGTACTTC; CDR3 protein: CASSQLETQYF
D gene: TRBD2; clone size: few; V gene: TRBV12-5; J gene: TRBJ2-1; CDR3 DNA: TGTGCCAGCAGTTGGCTCGGCGGGAGGGCGAATGAGCAGTTCTTC; CDR3 protein: CASSWLGGRANEQFF
D gene: -; clone size: once; V gene: TRBV2; J gene: TRBJ1-2; CDR3 DNA: TGTGCCAGCAAAGCGCGGGGGGTTAGCAACTATGGCTACACCTTC; CDR3 protein: CASKARGVSNYGYTF
D gene: TRBD1; clone size: few; V gene: TRBV7-9; J gene: TRBJ2-5; CDR3 DNA: TGTGCCAGCAGCCATCATGGACAGGGTTTGACCCAGTACTTC; CDR3 protein: CASSHHGQGLTQYF
D gene: TRBD2; clone size: -; V gene: TRBV6-1; J gene: TRBJ2-3; CDR3 DNA: TGTGCCAGCAGTGAAGATAGCGGGGGGGGGTCAGATACGCAGTATTTT; CDR3 protein: CASSEDSGGGSDTQYF
D gene: TRBD1; clone size: -; V gene: TRBV7-9; J gene: TRBJ2-7; CDR3 DNA: TGTGCCAGCAGCTTAATGGGGGGACAGGGGGCACCCTACGAGCAGTACTTC; CDR3 protein: CASSLMGGQGAPYEQYF
D gene: -; clone size: -; V gene: TRBV5-1; J gene: TRBJ2-3; CDR3 DNA: TGCGCCAGCAGCCCTAACCAAGATACGCAGTATTTT; CDR3 protein: CASSPNQDTQYF
D gene: -; clone size: few; V gene: TRBV12-3/TRBV12-4; J gene: TRBJ1-4; CDR3 DNA: TGTGCCAGCATGAATGGGGGATTGGTTGAAAAACTGTTTTTT; CDR3 protein: CASMNGGLVEKLFF
D gene: TRBD1; clone size: -; V gene: TRBV9; J gene: TRBJ1-2; CDR3 DNA: TGTGCCAGCAGCGTAGCGGCGCAGGGGGATGGCTACACCTTC; CDR3 protein: CASSVAAQGDGYTF
D gene: -; clone size: few; V gene: TRBV27; J gene: TRBJ2-7; CDR3 DNA: TGTGCCAGCAGTTTGAATGTGGAACACGAGCAGTACTTC; CDR3 protein: CASSLNVEHEQYF
D gene: -; clone size: -; V gene: TRBV7-2; J gene: TRBJ2-7; CDR3 DNA: TGTGCCAGCCCCGGGAGCTACGAGCAGTACTTC; CDR3 protein: CASPGSYEQYF
D gene: TRBD1; clone size: -; V gene: TRBV15; J gene: TRBJ2-1; CDR3 DNA: TGTGCCACCTCCGGGGGGACAGGGGATTGGAATGAGCAGTTCTTC; CDR3 protein: CATSGGTGDWNEQFF
D gene: TRBD2; clone size: many; V gene: TRBV11-2; J gene: TRBJ2-7; CDR3 DNA: TGTGCCAGCAGCGGAGCCGCCGGGACTAGCTCCTACGAGCAGTACTTC; CDR3 protein: CASSGAAGTSSYEQYF
D gene: TRBD1; clone size: -; V gene: TRBV28; J gene: TRBJ1-1; CDR3 DNA: TGTGCCAGCAAACAGGGGGTTTGGACTGAAGCTTTCTTT; CDR3 protein: CASKQGVWTEAFF
D gene: -; clone size: few; V gene: TRBV10-1; J gene: TRBJ2-1; CDR3 DNA: TGCGCCAGCAGTGCGGGCAGGCTCCGCTCCTACAATGAGCAGTTCTTC; CDR3 protein: CASSAGRLRSYNEQFF
D gene: -; clone size: once; V gene: TRBV20-1; J gene: TRBJ2-1; CDR3 DNA: TGCAGTGCTAGAAGACAGTATGACCCCCCCAATGAGCAGTTCTTC; CDR3 protein: CSARRQYDPPNEQFF
D gene: TRBD1; clone size: -; V gene: TRBV7-8; J gene: TRBJ1-1; CDR3 DNA: TGTGCCAGCAGCGACCTTCGGGGACAGGGAGAAGCTTTCTTT; CDR3 protein: CASSDLRGQGEAFF
D gene: -; clone size: few; V gene: TRBV12-3/TRBV12-4; J gene: TRBJ2-1; CDR3 DNA: TGTGCCAGCAGCCTCGCCACTCCGAGCTCCTACAATGAGCAGTTCTTC; CDR3 protein: CASSLATPSSYNEQFF
D gene: TRBD2; clone size: -; V gene: TRBV7-8; J gene: TRBJ2-1; CDR3 DNA: TGTGCCAGCTTCCCTAGCGGGAGGGTCCATGAGCAGTTCTTC; CDR3 protein: CASFPSGRVHEQFF
D gene: TRBD1; clone size: -; V gene: TRBV19; J gene: TRBJ1-2; CDR3 DNA: TGTGCCAGTAGTATAGAAGGGGGCCATTCAGGCTACACCTTC; CDR3 protein: CASSIEGGHSGYTF
D gene: -; clone size: -; V gene: TRBV9; J gene: TRBJ1-1; CDR3 DNA: TGTGCCAGCAGCACTTACAAGACCACTGAAGCTTTCTTT; CDR3 protein: CASSTYKTTEAFF
D gene: -; clone size: -; V gene: TRBV6-1; J gene: TRBJ2-2; CDR3 DNA: TGTGCCAGCAGTTACGATTCGGGCACCGGGGAGCTGTTTTTT; CDR3 protein: CASSYDSGTGELFF
D gene: -; clone size: few; V gene: TRBV20-1; J gene: TRBJ1-5; CDR3 DNA: TGCGGATCCCAACAGACAGTTAATAGCAATCAGCCCCAGCATTTT; CDR3 protein: CGSQQTVNSNQPQHF
D gene: -; clone size: -; V gene: TRBV4-3; J gene: TRBJ1-2; CDR3 DNA: TGCGCCAGCAGCCAAGACCCAATAACAGGGATCAAGGGTGGCTACACCTTC; CDR3 protein: CASSQDPITGIKGGYTF
D gene: TRBD1; clone size: many; V gene: TRBV25-1; J gene: TRBJ1-4; CDR3 DNA: TGTGCCAGCAGTGAATTTGGGGACAGGCCAAATGAAAAACTGTTTTTT; CDR3 protein: CASSEFGDRPNEKLFF
D gene: TRBD2; clone size: -; V gene: TRBV7-8; J gene: TRBJ2-3; CDR3 DNA: TGTGCCAGCAGCTCATCGGAAGCGGGGGGCACAGATACGCAGTATTTT; CDR3 protein: CASSSSEAGGTDTQYF
D gene: TRBD2; clone size: once; V gene: TRBV30; J gene: TRBJ2-1; CDR3 DNA: TGTGCCTGGAGACTCGGGCGGGGGGGCAATGAGCAGTTCTTC; CDR3 protein: CAWRLGRGGNEQFF
D gene: -; clone size: few; V gene: TRBV7-2; J gene: TRBJ2-7; CDR3 DNA: TGTGCCAGCAGCCCTGACGGGTCAATCTACGAGCAGTACTTC; CDR3 protein: CASSPDGSIYEQYF
D gene: -; clone size: many; V gene: TRBV30; J gene: TRBJ2-5; CDR3 DNA: TGTGCCCTCTCCAGGGGTGAGACCCAGTACTTC; CDR3 protein: CALSRGETQYF
D gene: -; clone size: -; V gene: TRBV11-2; J gene: TRBJ2-7; CDR3 DNA: TGTGCCAGCAGCTTAGCCAGCGCGACGGTCTTC; CDR3 protein: CASSLASATVF
D gene: -; clone size: -; V gene: TRBV12-3/TRBV12-4; J gene: TRBJ2-5; CDR3 DNA: TGTGCCAGCAGTTTTGACGCGGTGCAAGAGACCCAGTACTTC; CDR3 protein: CASSFDAVQETQYF
D gene: -; clone size: once; V gene: TRBV3-1; J gene: TRBJ1-1; CDR3 DNA: TGTGCAGCTGGGGGCATAAGGAACACTGAAGCTTTCTTT; CDR3 protein: CAAGGIRNTEAFF
D gene: -; clone size: many; V gene: TRBV2; J gene: TRBJ1-6; CDR3 DNA: TGTGCCAGCAGGGACAGTAATTCACCCCTCCACTTT; CDR3 protein: CASRDSNSPLHF